Listed here is a single T cell receptor beta chain. The source of the sample is a study of cytotoxic CD8 clonotypes in ibrutinib-treated CLL. Across the whole study: Researchers reported about a dozen relapsed/refractory and about 14 treatment-naive patients, roughly 18 of them IGHV unmutated. Per sample, productive templates averaged around 230,000 and productive rearrangements averaged 94,082.

The V end was cut by 0 bases, the J end by 5 bases, with 7 bases between. The CDR3 spans 14 residues. Germline V gives CDR1 LGHNA, CDR2 YSLEER. Libraries were prepared by immunoSEQ multiplex PCR; TCRdb keeps only in-frame clonotypes and omits some of them. The sample yields some 130,000 clones, about 76% seen once. The sample here was PBMCs, taken after 24 months of ibrutinib treatment. The TCR was taken from a human donor with chronic lymphocytic leukemia. This chain links TRBV4-3 with TRBJ2-2; D not certain. CDR3 DNA sequence: TGCGCCAGCAGCCAAGATCTGGGGACCGGGGAGCTGTTTTTT. Amino acids: CASSQDLGTGELFF.